This T cell receptor (beta chain) emerged from a study of blood T cells in healthy people across ages. The CDR3 sequence is 15 residues long. J gave up 1 base and V 8 bases, and 5 bases lay outside the gene matches. A second PCR, run for about 6 to 11 cycles, used a sample-barcoded 5' primer plus a J-beta primer mix. TCRdb re-derived calls from the 5' RACE reads in MiXCR, one entry per CDR3 protein. There are 650,000 to 1,000,000 distinct CDR3 sequences in the sample; approximately 35% occur only once, and around 13% lies in the top ten. This clonotype was seen only a few times. What it binds is not known. General study results and limits: Getting older went along with TCR beta diversity per million T cells dropping roughly linearly. There were more naive CD4+ cells and higher diversity in long-lived donors than in aged donors. What prevented conclusive comparison of naive and antigen-experienced cells was that PBMCs were unsorted.

Researchers collected approximately 9.5 milliliters of peripheral blood from every single donor. Sequences were obtained from blood. This clonotype was sampled from a man aged 18 to 29 in good health. The gene calls are TRBV12-3 or TRBV12-4 and TRBJ2-3, with 11 bases fitting TRBD2. The CDR3 sequence is CASGVTSGGTDTQYF. DNA of the CDR3: TGTGCCAGCGGGGTGACTAGCGGGGGCACAGATACGCAGTATTTT.